One sample yielded the 18 T cell receptor beta chains listed below, sequenced in a study of blood T cell repertoires in COVID-19. Method: immunoSEQ multiplex PCR; TCRdb's copy keeps in-frame clones and lacks some. This table has a few hundred thousand clones, approximately 83% appearing once. The sample comprised PBMCs or T cells enriched from blood (not recorded which). All receptors derive from a middle-aged man who had recovered from COVID-19.

The sample holds one count of this clone. CDR3 sequence: CASSADRGITEAFF. The CDR3 region has the DNA TGTGCCAGCAGCGCGGACAGGGGGATCACTGAAGCTTTCTTT. The genes are TRBV6-5 and TRBJ1-1; 10 bases align to TRBD1. Germline-derived CDR1 and CDR2 are MNHEY and SVGAGI. V shed 6 bases and J 4 bases; nucleotides not matched to a gene: 5. The CDR3 is 14 residues long.

This clone was found once. The CDR3 loop reads CASSEAGQGSEGYTF. The CDR3 DNA sequence: TGTGCCAGCAGTGAAGCGGGACAGGGAAGTGAGGGCTACACCTTC. The V gene is TRBV6-1, the J gene TRBJ1-2; TRBD1 matches 9 bases. The CDR3 consists of 15 residues. V was pared by 0 bases and J by 8 bases, with 7 bases of the junction left unmatched. CDR1 and CDR2 (germline): MNHNS, SASEGT.

This clone was seen more than once but under ten times. In DNA form, the CDR3 reads TGTGCCAGCCGGAGGGAGAGAACTGAAGCTTTCTTT. This gives the protein CASRRERTEAFF. The genes are TRBV18 and TRBJ1-1, with D unclear. Deletions cut 8 bases from V and 5 bases from J, with 12 bases between. The CDR3 contains 12 residues. The germline CDR1 and CDR2 sequences are KGHSH and LQKENI.

The chain couples TRBV13 to TRBJ2-1, with 15 bases identical to TRBD2. CDR1 and CDR2 (germline): PRHDT, FYEKMQ (reference sequence). V dropped 4 bases and J dropped 10; count of bases not matched to a gene: 11. The CDR3 consists of 17 residues. The CDR3 sequence: CASSYQGLAGGPWEQFF. The CDR3 coding sequence is TGTGCCAGCAGCTACCAAGGACTAGCGGGGGGGCCTTGGGAGCAGTTCTTC.

This rearrangement joins TRBV4-3 to TRBJ2-7; D gene unclear. The germline V gene encodes CDR1 LGHNA and CDR2 YSLEER. CDR3 length: 14 amino acids. The V and J ends lost 0 bases and 2 bases respectively, with 8 bases between them. The CDR3 DNA sequence: TGCGCCAGCAGCCAAGAGGTCAGGACCTACGAGCAGTACTTC. Translating gives CASSQEVRTYEQYF.

The rearrangement uses TRBV15 and TRBJ2-7; 10 bases are a match to TRBD2. CDR3 length: 15 amino acids. Trimming removed 4 bases from V and 5 bases from J; junction bases left unmatched: 8. The V gene's germline CDR1 is LNHNV and CDR2 YYDKDF (reference sequence). CDR3 sequence (DNA): TGTGCCACCAGCACGAGAGCGGGAGGGATAGACGAGCAGTACTTC. Protein: CATSTRAGGIDEQYF.

CDR3 DNA: TGTGCCAGCAGCCCCGACGGGACAGGGGACGAAAACACCATATATTTT. Translation gives CASSPDGTGDENTIYF. The rearrangement uses TRBV7-9 and TRBJ1-3, with 10 bases that match TRBD1. The J segment lost 6 bases and the V segment lost 5 bases, leaving 10 bases of the junction unmatched. The CDR3 is 16 amino acids. CDR1 SEHNR and CDR2 FQNEAQ come from the germline V gene (reference sequence). Together with reference TRBV7-9 and TRBJ1-3, the CDR3 gives the full variable domain: DTGVSQNPRHKITKRGQNVTFRCDPISEHNRLYWYRQTLGQGPEFLTYFQNEAQLEKSRLLSDRFSAERPKGSFSTLEIQRTEQGDSAMYLCASSPDGTGDENTIYFGEGSWLTVV.

The V gene is TRBV4-2, the J gene TRBJ1-4, with 8 bases that match TRBD1. Germline CDR1 and CDR2: LGHNA and YNFKEQ. The CDR3 runs 15 residues. Trimming cost V 0 bases and J 11 bases; bases outside gene matches: 8. This chain's CDR3 is CASSQDAARGRKLFF. In nucleotides, the CDR3 is TGTGCCAGCAGCCAAGATGCGGCCAGGGGGCGCAAACTGTTTTTT.

The rearrangement uses TRBV4-2 and TRBJ1-1, with 7 bases aligning to TRBD1. The CDR3 sequence is 14 residues long. V dropped 5 bases and J dropped 2; count of bases not matched to a gene: 5. From germline, CDR1 is LGHNA and CDR2 YNFKEQ. This chain's CDR3 is CASSKRDSNTEAFF. CDR3 sequence (DNA): TGTGCCAGCAGCAAACGGGACAGCAACACTGAAGCTTTCTTT.

The chain recombines TRBV19 with TRBJ1-5; no reliable D call. The V gene's germline CDR1 is LNHDA and CDR2 SQIVND (reference sequence). V was shortened by 6 bases and J by 2 bases, with 11 bases between the two germline ends. The CDR3 runs 14 residues. CDR3 DNA sequence: TGTGCCAGTAGCGTCACTAAAGGCAATCAGCCCCAGCATTTT. Protein sequence: CASSVTKGNQPQHF.

V usage is TRBV28 and J usage is TRBJ1-3; tentative D call: TRBD1 (5 bases). This CDR3 contains 13 residues. Germline V CDR1 and CDR2: MDHEN, SYDVKM. Between the trimmed V and J ends, which lost 7 bases and 5 bases, there was a span of 12 bases. CDR3 region: CASTGYPRNTIYF. The CDR3, as DNA: TGTGCCAGCACAGGGTATCCAAGAAACACCATATATTTT.

This chain joins TRBV2 and TRBJ2-1; 8 bases align to TRBD1. Trimming cost V 3 bases and J 6 bases; bases outside gene matches: 4. Germline lookup yields CDR1 SNHLY and CDR2 FYNNEI. The CDR3 is made up of 14 amino acids. In DNA, the CDR3 is TGTGCCAGCAGTGATCAGGGGGCCGGCAATGAGCAGTTCTTC. It specifies CASSDQGAGNEQFF.

A single count supports this clone. The rearrangement links TRBV9 to TRBJ1-3, with D tentatively TRBD1 (5 bases). Germline CDR1 reads SGDLS; CDR2 reads YYNGEE. Trimming removed 3 bases at V and 4 bases at J, with 23 bases between. The length of the CDR3 is 18 residues. CDR3 region: CASSDRDVLGGIGNTIYF. Written as DNA, the CDR3 is TGTGCCAGCAGCGATAGAGACGTCCTCGGGGGTATAGGAAACACCATATATTTT.

V and J are TRBV12-3 or TRBV12-4 and TRBJ2-7; no clear D. V lost 3 bases and J 3 bases, leaving 6 bases between the germline ends. This CDR3 spans 12 amino acids. CDR3 in amino acids: CASSFPVYEQYF. The CDR3 bases are TGTGCCAGCAGTTTCCCTGTCTACGAGCAGTACTTC.

The chain recombines TRBV6-4 with TRBJ1-2; a possible D gene is TRBD1 (6 bases). Germline CDR1 MRHNA, CDR2 SNTAGT. The CDR3 spans 13 residues. V gave up 10 bases and J gave up 3 bases, with 15 bases separating them. CDR3 protein: CATLGKGDYGYTF. The CDR3 nucleotides are TGTGCCACCTTGGGGAAGGGGGACTATGGCTACACCTTC.

The chain uses TRBV19 and TRBJ2-1, with 7 bases identical to TRBD1. Unmatched junction bases numbered 12, after V lost 3 bases and J lost 7 bases. This CDR3 has 16 residues. The germline V gene encodes CDR1 LNHDA and CDR2 SQIVND (reference sequence). The CDR3 here is CASSMPPRQGRNEQFF. Here the CDR3 DNA reads TGTGCCAGTAGTATGCCGCCCCGACAGGGAAGGAATGAGCAGTTCTTC.

The sample holds one count of this clone. The chain combines TRBV7-9 with TRBJ1-4, with D unclear. Germline CDR1 is SEHNR and CDR2 is FQNEAQ (reference sequence). This CDR3 region has 12 residues. V lost 5 bases to trimming and J lost 11 bases, with 12 bases between them. CDR3 in amino acids: CASSPVEGKLFF. DNA for the CDR3: TGTGCCAGCAGCCCGGTGGAGGGCAAACTGTTTTTT.

V usage is TRBV5-1 and J usage is TRBJ1-1, with D possibly TRBD1 on 6 matching bases. CDR1 SGHRS and CDR2 YFSETQ come from the germline V gene. The length of the CDR3 is 15 residues. Trimming cost V 0 bases and J 0 bases, with 9 bases left between them. The CDR3, as DNA: TGCGCCAGCAGCTTGGGAACAGGGATGAACACTGAAGCTTTCTTT. Translating gives CASSLGTGMNTEAFF.